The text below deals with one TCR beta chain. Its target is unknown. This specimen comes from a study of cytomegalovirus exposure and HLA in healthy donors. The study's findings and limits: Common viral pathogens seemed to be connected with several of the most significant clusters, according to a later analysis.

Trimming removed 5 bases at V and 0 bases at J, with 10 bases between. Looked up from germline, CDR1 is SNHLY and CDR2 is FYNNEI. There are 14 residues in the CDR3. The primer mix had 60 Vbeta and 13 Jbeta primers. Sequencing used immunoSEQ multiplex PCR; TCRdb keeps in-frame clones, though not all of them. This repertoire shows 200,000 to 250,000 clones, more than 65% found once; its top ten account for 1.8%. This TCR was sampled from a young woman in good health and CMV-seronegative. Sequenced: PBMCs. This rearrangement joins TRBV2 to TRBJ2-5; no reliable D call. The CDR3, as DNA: TGTGCCAGCAGTCTGGTCCAGAACCAAGAGACCCAGTACTTC. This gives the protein CASSLVQNQETQYF.